There are many counts of the clone carrying this TCR beta chain. Its antigen is currently unknown. This CDR3 is built from 15 residues. From germline, CDR1 is SGDLS and CDR2 YYNGEE. V lost 0 bases to trimming and J lost 6 bases, with 15 bases between them. These data originate in a study of T cells in Graves' hyperthyroidism and ophthalmopathy. The TCR beta CDR3 regions underwent amplification using RNA transcripts as the source. A set of HTBI primers served as the primers for a first-round RT-PCR of the TCR CDR3. MiXCR, applied by TCRdb to the multiplex PCR reads, yields one record per CDR3 protein. The sample yields more than 300,000 distinct CDR3 sequences, approximately 18% seen once. Findings and caveats of the study: For ophthalmopathy, model prediction preceded onset by a median roughly 5.9 months. Ophthalmopathy was separated from stable hyperthyroidism by a 13 V-J model.

Diagnosing involved the use of clinical symptoms, serum thyroxine and TRAb, thyroid ultrasound and orbital computed tomography. The V gene is TRBV9, the J gene TRBJ1-2; a possible D gene is TRBD1 (5 bases). Sequenced sample: blood. The receptor's source is a man aged 18-30 years with Graves' ophthalmopathy. The DNA for the CDR3 is TGTGCCAGCAGCGTAGATGGGGCCGCGGGAGATGGCTACACCTTC. The encoded protein is CASSVDGAAGDGYTF.